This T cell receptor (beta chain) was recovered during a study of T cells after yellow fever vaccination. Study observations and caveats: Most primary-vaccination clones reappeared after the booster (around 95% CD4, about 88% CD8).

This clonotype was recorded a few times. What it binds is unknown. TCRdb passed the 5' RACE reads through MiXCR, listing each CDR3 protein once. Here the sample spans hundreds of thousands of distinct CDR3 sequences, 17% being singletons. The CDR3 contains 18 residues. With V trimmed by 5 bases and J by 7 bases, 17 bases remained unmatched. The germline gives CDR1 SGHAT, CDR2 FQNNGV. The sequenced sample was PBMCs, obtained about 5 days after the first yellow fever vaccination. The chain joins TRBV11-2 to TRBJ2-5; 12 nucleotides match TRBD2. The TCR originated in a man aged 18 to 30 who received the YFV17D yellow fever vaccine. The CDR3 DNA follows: TGTGCCAGCAGCCGAGACGGGACTAGCGGGTTCTTACAGGGGACCCAGTACTTC. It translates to CASSRDGTSGFLQGTQYF.